This entry features one T cell receptor beta chain sequence. Its antigen is unidentified. This specimen comes from a study of glioma-infiltrating T cells after dendritic cell vaccination. The immunoSEQ assay amplified TCRB CDR3 from up to 2 ug DNA. Here immunoSEQ multiplex PCR was the method, and the copy in TCRdb shows in-frame clones only, minus some. Of about 99,000 clones detected, 65% to 85% appear once; the ten largest clones hold about 5%. Germline loops: CDR1 LNHDA, CDR2 SQIVND (reference sequence). Losses at the gene ends were 5 bases for V and 2 bases for J; bases not matched to a gene: 11. This CDR3 contains 18 residues. Whole-study findings and limits: Higher pretreatment TIL content predicted longer progression-free time and survival.

Sample time point: after dendritic cell vaccination, including at tumor progression/relapse. The chain couples TRBV19 to TRBJ2-4; 11 nucleotides align to TRBD2. The starting material was blood, obtained after dendritic cell vaccination. This receptor was obtained from a human donor with glioblastoma. CDR3 in DNA: TGTGCCAGTAGTTATGTAGCGGGGGGGCGTCGAACCAAAAACATTCAGTACTTC. As protein: CASSYVAGGRRTKNIQYF.